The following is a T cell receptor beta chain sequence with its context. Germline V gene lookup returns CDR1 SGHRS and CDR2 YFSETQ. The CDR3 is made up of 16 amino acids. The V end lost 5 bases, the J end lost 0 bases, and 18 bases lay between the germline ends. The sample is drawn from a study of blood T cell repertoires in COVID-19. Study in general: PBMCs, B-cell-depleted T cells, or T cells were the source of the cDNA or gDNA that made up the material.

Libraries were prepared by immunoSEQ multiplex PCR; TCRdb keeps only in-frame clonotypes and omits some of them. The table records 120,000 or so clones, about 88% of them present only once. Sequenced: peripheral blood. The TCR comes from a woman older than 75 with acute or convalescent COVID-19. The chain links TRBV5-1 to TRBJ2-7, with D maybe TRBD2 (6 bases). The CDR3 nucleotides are TGCGCCAGCAGGGTCGGGGGAGATCTGAGCTCCTACGAGCAGTACTTC. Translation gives CASRVGGDLSSYEQYF.